The rows below give T cell receptor beta chains drawn from one sample of a study of neurological immune-mediated disorders. MiXCR, applied by TCRdb to the 5' RACE reads, yields one record per CDR3 protein. The sample carries over 90,000 distinct CDR3 sequences, approximately 11% recorded once. Sequencing was performed on PBMCs. The source is a female donor with HTLV-1-associated myelopathy (HAM/TSP). The CDR3 runs from the conserved cysteine through the conserved F or W. The D gene is left open where the match is weak. Expanded clones are given a class, and other clones once, few, many or no size at all.

CDR3nt,CDR3aa,abundance,d_gene,v_gene,j_gene
TGCAGTGCTAGCGGGGGTCCCGCAGATACGCAGTATTTT,CSASGGPADTQYF,many,.,TRBV20-1,TRBJ2-3
TGTGCCAGCAGTGGCGACGGGACTCCCAATTCACCCCTCCACTTT,CASSGDGTPNSPLHF,.,.,TRBV2,TRBJ1-6
TGCAGTGCTAGAGCCTTCCGGGACAGGGGCTACGAGCAGTACTTC,CSARAFRDRGYEQYF,.,TRBD1,TRBV20-1,TRBJ2-7
TGTGCCAGCAACAGGGCATCAGCGGTCGAGCAGTACTTC,CASNRASAVEQYF,many,.,TRBV6-1,TRBJ2-7
TGTGCCACCAGCCCTCTAACGGGGACACATTACAATGAGCAGTTCTTC,CATSPLTGTHYNEQFF,many,.,TRBV15,TRBJ2-1
TGCGCCAGCAGCCAAGGAAAAGCTGGAGTGGAGCCCCAGCATTTT,CASSQGKAGVEPQHF,many,.,TRBV4-1,TRBJ1-5
TGTGCCAGCACCCAATTTGGAGCACCCCTCCACTTT,CASTQFGAPLHF,many,.,TRBV12-3/TRBV12-4,TRBJ1-6
TGTGCCAGCTCACCACAGCGGCGCACCGGGGAGCTGTTTTTT,CASSPQRRTGELFF,once,.,TRBV18,TRBJ2-2
TGCGCCAGCAGCCAAGTTTATAGGGGGTCGGACAATCAGCCCCAGCATTTT,CASSQVYRGSDNQPQHF,many,.,TRBV4-1,TRBJ1-5
TGCGCCAGCAGCTCTACCGGGACTGAGCAGTTCTTC,CASSSTGTEQFF,.,.,TRBV5-1,TRBJ2-1